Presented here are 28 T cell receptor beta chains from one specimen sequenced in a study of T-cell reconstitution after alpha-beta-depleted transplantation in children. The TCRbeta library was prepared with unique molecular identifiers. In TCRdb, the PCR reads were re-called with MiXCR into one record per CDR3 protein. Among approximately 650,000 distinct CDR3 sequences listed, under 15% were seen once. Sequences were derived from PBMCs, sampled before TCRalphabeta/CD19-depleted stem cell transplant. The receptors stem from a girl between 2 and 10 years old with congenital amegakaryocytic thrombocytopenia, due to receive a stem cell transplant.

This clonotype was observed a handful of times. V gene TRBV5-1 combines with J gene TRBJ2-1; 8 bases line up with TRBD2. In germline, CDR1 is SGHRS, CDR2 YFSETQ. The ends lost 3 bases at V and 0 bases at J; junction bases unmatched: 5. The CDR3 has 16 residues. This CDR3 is CASSSAGTSSYNEQFF. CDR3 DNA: TGCGCCAGCAGCTCGGCGGGGACTAGCTCCTACAATGAGCAGTTCTTC.

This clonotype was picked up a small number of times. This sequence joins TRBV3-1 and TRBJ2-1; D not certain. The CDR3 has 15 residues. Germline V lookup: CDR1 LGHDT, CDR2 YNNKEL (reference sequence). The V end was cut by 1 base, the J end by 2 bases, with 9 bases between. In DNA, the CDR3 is TGTGCCAGCAGCCAAGTTTTGCCACCCTACAATGAGCAGTTCTTC. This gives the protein CASSQVLPPYNEQFF.

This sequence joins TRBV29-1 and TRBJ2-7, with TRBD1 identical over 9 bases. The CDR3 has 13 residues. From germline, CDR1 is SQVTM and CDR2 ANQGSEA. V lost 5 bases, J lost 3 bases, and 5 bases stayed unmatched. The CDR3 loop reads CSVRTGQGYEQYF. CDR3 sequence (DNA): TGCAGCGTTCGCACGGGACAGGGCTACGAGCAGTACTTC.

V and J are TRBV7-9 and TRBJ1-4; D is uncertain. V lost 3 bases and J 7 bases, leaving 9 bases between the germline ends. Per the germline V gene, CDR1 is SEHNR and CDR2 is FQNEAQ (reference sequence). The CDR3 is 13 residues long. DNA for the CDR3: TGTGCCAGCAGCTTTCCCCTGGGTGAAAAACTGTTTTTT. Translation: CASSFPLGEKLFF.

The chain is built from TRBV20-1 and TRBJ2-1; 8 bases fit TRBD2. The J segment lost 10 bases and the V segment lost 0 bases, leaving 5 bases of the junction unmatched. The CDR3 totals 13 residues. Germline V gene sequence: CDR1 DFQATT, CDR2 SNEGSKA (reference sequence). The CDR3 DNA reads TGCAGTGCTAGAGATCAGTCGGGAGGGGAGCAGTTCTTC. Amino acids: CSARDQSGGEQFF.

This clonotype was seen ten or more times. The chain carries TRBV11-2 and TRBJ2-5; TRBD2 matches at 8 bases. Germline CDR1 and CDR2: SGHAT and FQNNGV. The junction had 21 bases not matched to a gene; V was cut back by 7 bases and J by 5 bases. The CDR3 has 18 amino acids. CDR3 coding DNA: TGTGCCAGCAACGACATAGCGGGAAGGGTTAATTCGGAGGAGACCCAGTACTTC. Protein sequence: CASNDIAGRVNSEETQYF.

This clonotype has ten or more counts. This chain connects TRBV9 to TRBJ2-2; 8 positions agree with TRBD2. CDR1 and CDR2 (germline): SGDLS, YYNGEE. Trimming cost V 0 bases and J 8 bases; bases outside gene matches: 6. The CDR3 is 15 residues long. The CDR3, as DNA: TGTGCCAGCAGCGTAGCAGCGGGAGTAGTAGGGGAGCTGTTTTTT. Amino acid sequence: CASSVAAGVVGELFF. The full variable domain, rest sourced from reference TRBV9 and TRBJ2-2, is DSGVTQTPKHLITATGQRVTLRCSPRSGDLSVYWYQQSLDQGLQFLIQYYNGEERAKGNILERFSAQQFPDLHSELNLSSLELGDSALYFCASSVAAGVVGELFFGEGSRLTVL.

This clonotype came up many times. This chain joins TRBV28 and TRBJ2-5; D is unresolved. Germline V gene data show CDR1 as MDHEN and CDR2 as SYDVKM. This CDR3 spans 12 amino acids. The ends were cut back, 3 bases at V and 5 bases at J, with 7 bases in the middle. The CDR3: CASSFRMETQYF. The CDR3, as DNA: TGTGCCAGCAGTTTCCGTATGGAGACCCAGTACTTC.

CDR3 DNA: TGTGCCAGCAAGCCGGGACAGGGAGGAACTAATGAAAAACTGTTTTTT. Translation gives CASKPGQGGTNEKLFF. This chain joins TRBV7-9 and TRBJ1-4; 9 nucleotides align to TRBD1. The junction had 7 bases not matched to a gene; V was cut back by 7 bases and J by 1 base. The CDR3 is 16 amino acids. Germline assignment: CDR1 SEHNR and CDR2 FQNEAQ (reference sequence).

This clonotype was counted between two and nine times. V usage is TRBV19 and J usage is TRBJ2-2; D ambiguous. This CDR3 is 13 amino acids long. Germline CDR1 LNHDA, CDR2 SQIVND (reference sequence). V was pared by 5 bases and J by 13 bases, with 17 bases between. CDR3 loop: CASSPDPRLGLFF. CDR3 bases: TGTGCCAGTAGTCCGGACCCCCGGCTAGGGCTGTTTTTT.

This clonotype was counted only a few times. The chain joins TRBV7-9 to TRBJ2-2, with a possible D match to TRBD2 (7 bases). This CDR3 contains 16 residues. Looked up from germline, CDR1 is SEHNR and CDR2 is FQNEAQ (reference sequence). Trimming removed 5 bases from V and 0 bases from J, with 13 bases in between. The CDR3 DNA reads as TGTGCCAGCAGCCCGGGGGGCGGAGCGAACACCGGGGAGCTGTTTTTT. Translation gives CASSPGGGANTGELFF.

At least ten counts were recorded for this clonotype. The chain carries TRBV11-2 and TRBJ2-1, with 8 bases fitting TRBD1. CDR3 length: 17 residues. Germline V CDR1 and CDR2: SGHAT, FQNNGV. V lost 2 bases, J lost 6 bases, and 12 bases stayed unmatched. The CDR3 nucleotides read TGTGCCAGCAGCTTATCAGCGGCGCAGGGGGCGGTCAATGAGCAGTTCTTC. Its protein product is CASSLSAAQGAVNEQFF.

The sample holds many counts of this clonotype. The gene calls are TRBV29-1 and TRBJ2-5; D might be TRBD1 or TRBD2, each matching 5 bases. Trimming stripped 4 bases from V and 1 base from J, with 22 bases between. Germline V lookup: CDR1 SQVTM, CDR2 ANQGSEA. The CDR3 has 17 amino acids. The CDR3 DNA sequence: TGCAGCGTTGCCCAGGGACGCCAACGCAAAATCCAAGAGACCCAGTACTTC. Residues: CSVAQGRQRKIQETQYF.

The CDR3 protein is CASSQDPEGAYEQYF. CDR3 bases: TGTGCCAGCAGCCAAGATCCCGAGGGGGCCTACGAGCAGTACTTC. This chain links TRBV3-1 with TRBJ2-7; weak D call: TRBD1 (6 bases). Germline CDR1 LGHDT, CDR2 YNNKEL (reference sequence). V was shortened by 0 bases and J by 2 bases, with 11 bases between the two germline ends. CDR3 size: 15 residues.

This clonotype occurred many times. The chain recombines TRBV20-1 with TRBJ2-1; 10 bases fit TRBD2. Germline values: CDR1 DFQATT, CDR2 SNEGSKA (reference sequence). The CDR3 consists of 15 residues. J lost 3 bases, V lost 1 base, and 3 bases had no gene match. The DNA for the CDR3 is TGCAGTGCTAGAGCTAGCGGGAGTTTCTACAATGAGCAGTTCTTC. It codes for CSARASGSFYNEQFF.

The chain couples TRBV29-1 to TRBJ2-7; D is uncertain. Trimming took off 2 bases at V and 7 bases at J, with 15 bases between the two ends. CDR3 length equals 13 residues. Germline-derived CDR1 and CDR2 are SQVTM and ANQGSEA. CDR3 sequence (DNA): TGCAGCGTTGAAAAGGCCCCATTAGGGGAGCAGTACTTC. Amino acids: CSVEKAPLGEQYF.

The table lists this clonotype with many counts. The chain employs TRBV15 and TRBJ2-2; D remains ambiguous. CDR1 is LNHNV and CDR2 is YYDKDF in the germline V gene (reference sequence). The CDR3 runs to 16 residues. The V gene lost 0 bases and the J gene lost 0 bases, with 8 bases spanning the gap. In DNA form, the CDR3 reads TGTGCCACCAGCAGAGAATATGGCACGAACACCGGGGAGCTGTTTTTT. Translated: CATSREYGTNTGELFF.

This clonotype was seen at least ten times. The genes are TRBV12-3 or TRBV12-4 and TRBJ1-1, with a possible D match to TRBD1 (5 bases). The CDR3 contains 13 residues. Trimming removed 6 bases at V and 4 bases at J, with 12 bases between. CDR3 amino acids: CASSIGTGTEAFF. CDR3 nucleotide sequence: TGTGCCAGCAGCATCGGGACGGGCACTGAAGCTTTCTTT.

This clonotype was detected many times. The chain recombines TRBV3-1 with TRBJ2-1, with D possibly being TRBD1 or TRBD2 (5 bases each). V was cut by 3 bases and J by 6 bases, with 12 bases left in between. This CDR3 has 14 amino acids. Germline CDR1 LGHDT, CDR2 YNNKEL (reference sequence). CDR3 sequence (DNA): TGTGCCAGCAGCCAGAGGGGCATGTCCAATGAGCAGTTCTTC. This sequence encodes CASSQRGMSNEQFF.

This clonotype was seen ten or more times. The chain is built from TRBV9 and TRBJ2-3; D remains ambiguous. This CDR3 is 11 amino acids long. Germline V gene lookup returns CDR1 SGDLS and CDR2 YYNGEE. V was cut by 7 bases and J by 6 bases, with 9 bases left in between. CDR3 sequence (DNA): TGTGCCAGCGCCCTCGGGGATACGCAGTATTTT. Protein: CASALGDTQYF.

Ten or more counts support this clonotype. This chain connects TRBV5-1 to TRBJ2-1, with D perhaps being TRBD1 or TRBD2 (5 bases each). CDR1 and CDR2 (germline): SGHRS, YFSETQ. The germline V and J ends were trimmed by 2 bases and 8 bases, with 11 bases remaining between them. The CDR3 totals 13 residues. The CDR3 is CASSFQRGDEQFF. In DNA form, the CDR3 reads TGCGCCAGCAGCTTTCAGAGGGGCGATGAGCAGTTCTTC.

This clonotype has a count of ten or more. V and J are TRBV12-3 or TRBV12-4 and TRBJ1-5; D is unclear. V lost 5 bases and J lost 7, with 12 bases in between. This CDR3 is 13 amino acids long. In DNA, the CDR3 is TGTGCCAGCAGTGCATCGACGGGACAGCCCCAGCATTTT. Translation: CASSASTGQPQHF.

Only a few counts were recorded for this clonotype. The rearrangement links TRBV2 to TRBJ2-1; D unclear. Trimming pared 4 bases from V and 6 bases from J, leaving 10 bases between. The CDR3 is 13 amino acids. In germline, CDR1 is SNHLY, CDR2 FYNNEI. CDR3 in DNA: TGTGCCAGCAGTGGAAGCCAATTCAATGAGCAGTTCTTC. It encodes CASSGSQFNEQFF.

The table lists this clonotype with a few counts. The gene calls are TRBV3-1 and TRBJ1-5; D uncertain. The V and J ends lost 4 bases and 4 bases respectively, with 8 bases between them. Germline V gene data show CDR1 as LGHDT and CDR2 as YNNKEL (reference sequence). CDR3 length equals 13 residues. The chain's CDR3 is CASSPDLNQPQHF. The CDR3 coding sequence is TGTGCCAGCAGCCCCGACCTAAATCAGCCCCAGCATTTT.

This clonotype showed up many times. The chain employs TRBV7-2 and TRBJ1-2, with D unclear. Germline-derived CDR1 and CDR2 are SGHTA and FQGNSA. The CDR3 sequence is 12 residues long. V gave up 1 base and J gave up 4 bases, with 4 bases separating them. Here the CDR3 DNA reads TGTGCCAGCAGCTTAGTAGGCTATGGCTACACCTTC. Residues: CASSLVGYGYTF.

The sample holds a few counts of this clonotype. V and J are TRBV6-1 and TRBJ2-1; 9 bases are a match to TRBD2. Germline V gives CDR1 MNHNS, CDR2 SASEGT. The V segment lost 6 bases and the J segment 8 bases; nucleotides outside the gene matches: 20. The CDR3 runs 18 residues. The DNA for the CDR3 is TGTGCCAGCAGCCCCAGGGTAGGCGGGAGGGCCCTCGTCGATGAGCAGTTCTTC. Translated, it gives CASSPRVGGRALVDEQFF.

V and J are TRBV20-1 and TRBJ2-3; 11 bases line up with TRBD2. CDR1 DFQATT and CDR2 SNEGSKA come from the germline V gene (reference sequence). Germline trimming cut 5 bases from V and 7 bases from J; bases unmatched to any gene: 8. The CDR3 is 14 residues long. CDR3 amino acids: CSALTGTSGYTQYF. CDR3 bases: TGCAGTGCTCTCACGGGGACTAGCGGATATACGCAGTATTTT.

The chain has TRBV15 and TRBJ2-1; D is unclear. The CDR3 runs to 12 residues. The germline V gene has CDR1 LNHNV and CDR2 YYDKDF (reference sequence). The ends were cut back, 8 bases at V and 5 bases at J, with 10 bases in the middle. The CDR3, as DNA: TGTGCCACCGGAAGATCCAACAATGAGCAGTTCTTC. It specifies CATGRSNNEQFF.